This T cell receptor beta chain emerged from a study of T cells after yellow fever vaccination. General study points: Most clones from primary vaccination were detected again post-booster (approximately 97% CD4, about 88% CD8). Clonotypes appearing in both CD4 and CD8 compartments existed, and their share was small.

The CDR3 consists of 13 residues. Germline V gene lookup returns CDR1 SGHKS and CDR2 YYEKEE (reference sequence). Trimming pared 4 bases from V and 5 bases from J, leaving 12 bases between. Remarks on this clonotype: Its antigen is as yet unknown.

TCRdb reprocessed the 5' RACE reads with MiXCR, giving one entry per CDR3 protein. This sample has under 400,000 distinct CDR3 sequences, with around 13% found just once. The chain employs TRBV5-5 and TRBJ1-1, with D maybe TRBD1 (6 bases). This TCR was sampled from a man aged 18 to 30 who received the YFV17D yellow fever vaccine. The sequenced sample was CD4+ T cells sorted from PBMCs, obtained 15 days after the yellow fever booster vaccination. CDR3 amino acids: CASSRGGITEAFF. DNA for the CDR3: TGTGCCAGCAGCCGAGGGGGAATAACTGAAGCTTTCTTT.